This is a list of T cell receptor beta chains from one sample in a study of shared clonotypes between healthy human individuals. Only in-frame clones appear in the TCRdb table, and some are missing; sequencing was by immunoSEQ multiplex PCR. The sample records 2 million to 2.5 million clones, more than 90% being singletons. The sequenced material came from naive CD4+ T cells sorted from blood. All receptors derive from a man aged 18 to 29 in good health. The CDR3 runs from the conserved cysteine through the conserved F or W. D genes are given only for firm matches. Only part of the rows carry a size: once, few, many, or a class if the clone is expanded.

cdr3_nt: TGCGCCAGCAGCCCACAGGATTACGGGGCCAACGTCCTGACTTTC; cdr3_aa: CASSPQDYGANVLTF; v_call: TRBV5-1; j_call: TRBJ2-6; cdr3_length: 15; d_call: .; clone_size: .
cdr3_nt: TGCGCCAGCAGCCAAGGGCTAGGACAGGGTGAGGCCAAAAACATTCAGTACTTC; cdr3_aa: CASSQGLGQGEAKNIQYF; v_call: TRBV4-1; j_call: TRBJ2-4; cdr3_length: 18; d_call: TRBD1; clone_size: .
cdr3_nt: TGTGCCAGCAGGGATCCACAGGGCCTTGGCTACACCTTC; cdr3_aa: CASRDPQGLGYTF; v_call: TRBV6-1; j_call: TRBJ1-2; cdr3_length: 13; d_call: .; clone_size: .
cdr3_nt: TGTGCCAGCAGCCTCCATACCCGCGGGGAGCTGTTTTTT; cdr3_aa: CASSLHTRGELFF; v_call: TRBV25-1; j_call: TRBJ2-2; cdr3_length: 13; d_call: .; clone_size: .
cdr3_nt: TGTGCCAGCAGTGAAGCGCGGCAGTCCTCTGGAAACACCATATATTTT; cdr3_aa: CASSEARQSSGNTIYF; v_call: TRBV6-1; j_call: TRBJ1-3; cdr3_length: 16; d_call: .; clone_size: .
cdr3_nt: TGTGCCAGCAGCCAGGCGGGGGGGGCCTACAATGAGCAGTTCTTC; cdr3_aa: CASSQAGGAYNEQFF; v_call: TRBV6-5; j_call: TRBJ2-1; cdr3_length: 15; d_call: TRBD2; clone_size: .
cdr3_nt: TGTGCCTGGAGTAGGGGAAAAGGACTAGCCAAAAACATTCAGTACTTC; cdr3_aa: CAWSRGKGLAKNIQYF; v_call: TRBV30; j_call: TRBJ2-4; cdr3_length: 16; d_call: .; clone_size: .
cdr3_nt: TGTGCCAGCAGCTTACGTAGCGGGGGGGTGTCAGATACGCAGTATTTT; cdr3_aa: CASSLRSGGVSDTQYF; v_call: TRBV11-3; j_call: TRBJ2-3; cdr3_length: 16; d_call: TRBD2; clone_size: .
cdr3_nt: TGCGCCAGCAGTGAGTCTGGCCGTCAGGGGACTGAAGCTTTCTTT; cdr3_aa: CASSESGRQGTEAFF; v_call: TRBV10-1; j_call: TRBJ1-1; cdr3_length: 15; d_call: .; clone_size: few
cdr3_nt: TGTGCCAGCAGTGACTCTTATTCCGCGGGGGGCTCCTACAATGAGCAGTTCTTC; cdr3_aa: CASSDSYSAGGSYNEQFF; v_call: TRBV6-4; j_call: TRBJ2-1; cdr3_length: 18; d_call: TRBD2; clone_size: .
cdr3_nt: TGTGCCACCTCCCAGGACTCAATGTCCACCGGGGAGCTGTTTTTT; cdr3_aa: CATSQDSMSTGELFF; v_call: TRBV10-3; j_call: TRBJ2-2; cdr3_length: 15; d_call: .; clone_size: .
cdr3_nt: TGTGCCAGCAGTAATAGCCCCAGGGGGCCTAATTCACCCCTCCACTTT; cdr3_aa: CASSNSPRGPNSPLHF; v_call: TRBV6-4; j_call: TRBJ1-6; cdr3_length: 16; d_call: TRBD1; clone_size: .
cdr3_nt: TGTGCCAGCAGCAGCCTTAGCGGGAGTACAGATACGCAGTATTTT; cdr3_aa: CASSSLSGSTDTQYF; v_call: TRBV5-6; j_call: TRBJ2-3; cdr3_length: 15; d_call: TRBD2; clone_size: .
cdr3_nt: TGTGCCAGCAGTTCTCTGAGCACAGATACGCAGTATTTT; cdr3_aa: CASSSLSTDTQYF; v_call: TRBV2; j_call: TRBJ2-3; cdr3_length: 13; d_call: .; clone_size: .
cdr3_nt: TGTGCCAGCAGTGACAAACAGGGGATCAATCAGCCCCAGCATTTT; cdr3_aa: CASSDKQGINQPQHF; v_call: TRBV6-1; j_call: TRBJ1-5; cdr3_length: 15; d_call: TRBD1; clone_size: .
cdr3_nt: TGTGCCAGCACCTTAGGCCTAGCGGGAGAGACCCAGTACTTC; cdr3_aa: CASTLGLAGETQYF; v_call: TRBV13; j_call: TRBJ2-5; cdr3_length: 14; d_call: TRBD2; clone_size: .
cdr3_nt: TGTGCCAGCAGTGGTCTGACTGGGGCTAACTATGGCTACACCTTC; cdr3_aa: CASSGLTGANYGYTF; v_call: TRBV2; j_call: TRBJ1-2; cdr3_length: 15; d_call: .; clone_size: .
cdr3_nt: TGTGCCAGCAGTCTCTCCTCCTACGAGCAGTACTTC; cdr3_aa: CASSLSSYEQYF; v_call: TRBV27; j_call: TRBJ2-7; cdr3_length: 12; d_call: .; clone_size: .
cdr3_nt: TGTGCCAGTAGTACGGCGGGGACCTACAATGAGCAGTTCTTC; cdr3_aa: CASSTAGTYNEQFF; v_call: TRBV19; j_call: TRBJ2-1; cdr3_length: 14; d_call: .; clone_size: .
cdr3_nt: TGTGCCAGCAGCTTAGTTAGTAAGGTCAGCATCTACGAGCAGTACTTC; cdr3_aa: CASSLVSKVSIYEQYF; v_call: TRBV7-2; j_call: TRBJ2-7; cdr3_length: 16; d_call: .; clone_size: once
cdr3_nt: TGTGCCAGCAGACCCGGGACAGCGAACACCGGGGAGCTGTTTTTT; cdr3_aa: CASRPGTANTGELFF; v_call: TRBV6-5; j_call: TRBJ2-2; cdr3_length: 15; d_call: TRBD1; clone_size: .
cdr3_nt: TGTGCCTGGAGTGTCGGGGGCAACACTGAAGCTTTCTTT; cdr3_aa: CAWSVGGNTEAFF; v_call: TRBV30; j_call: TRBJ1-1; cdr3_length: 13; d_call: .; clone_size: once
cdr3_nt: TGTGCCAGCCTTAAGCCCAGCGGGGCTTACAATGAGCAGTTCTTC; cdr3_aa: CASLKPSGAYNEQFF; v_call: TRBV6-6; j_call: TRBJ2-1; cdr3_length: 15; d_call: TRBD2; clone_size: .
cdr3_nt: TGTGCCAGCAGCCAACCGGGCAGGGCGAACACCGGGGAGCTGTTTTTT; cdr3_aa: CASSQPGRANTGELFF; v_call: TRBV5-4; j_call: TRBJ2-2; cdr3_length: 16; d_call: .; clone_size: .
cdr3_nt: TGTGCCAGAAGGGGCCCGTCGGGGGAGCTGTTTTTT; cdr3_aa: CARRGPSGELFF; v_call: TRBV6-1; j_call: TRBJ2-2; cdr3_length: 12; d_call: .; clone_size: .
cdr3_nt: TGTGCCAGCAGTTACAGGATAAACTATGGCTACACCTTC; cdr3_aa: CASSYRINYGYTF; v_call: TRBV6-6; j_call: TRBJ1-2; cdr3_length: 13; d_call: .; clone_size: .
cdr3_nt: TGCGCCAGCAGCTGGGGTATGGAACAGGGAAACACCATATATTTT; cdr3_aa: CASSWGMEQGNTIYF; v_call: TRBV5-1; j_call: TRBJ1-3; cdr3_length: 15; d_call: .; clone_size: .
cdr3_nt: TGTGCCAGCACAGGGGGCCTAGCGAACACCGGGGAGCTGTTTTTT; cdr3_aa: CASTGGLANTGELFF; v_call: TRBV7-2; j_call: TRBJ2-2; cdr3_length: 15; d_call: TRBD1; clone_size: .
cdr3_nt: TGTGCCAGCAGCGCCCAACGGGAGACCCAGTACTTC; cdr3_aa: CASSAQRETQYF; v_call: TRBV11-2; j_call: TRBJ2-5; cdr3_length: 12; d_call: .; clone_size: .